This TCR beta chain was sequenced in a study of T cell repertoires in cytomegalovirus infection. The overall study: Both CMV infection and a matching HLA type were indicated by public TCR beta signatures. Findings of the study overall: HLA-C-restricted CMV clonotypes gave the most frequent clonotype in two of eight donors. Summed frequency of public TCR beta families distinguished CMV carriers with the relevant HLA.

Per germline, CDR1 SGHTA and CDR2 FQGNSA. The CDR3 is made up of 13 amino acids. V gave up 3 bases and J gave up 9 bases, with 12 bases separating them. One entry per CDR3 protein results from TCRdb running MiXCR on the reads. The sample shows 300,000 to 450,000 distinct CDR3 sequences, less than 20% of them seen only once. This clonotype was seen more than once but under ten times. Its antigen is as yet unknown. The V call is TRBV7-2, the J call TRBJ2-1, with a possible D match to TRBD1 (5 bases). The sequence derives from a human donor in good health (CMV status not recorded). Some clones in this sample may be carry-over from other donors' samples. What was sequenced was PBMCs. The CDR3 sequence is CASSFDSLGEQFF. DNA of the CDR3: TGTGCCAGCAGCTTTGACAGCCTCGGTGAGCAGTTCTTC.